Following are 10 T cell receptor beta chains from one sample sequenced in a study of graft-versus-host responses after intestinal transplantation (dated by TCRdb to the early 2020s). Libraries came from the immunoSEQ multiplex PCR assay. As stored in TCRdb, this immuneACCESS dataset retains in-frame rearrangements with V and J assigned. A fraction of the clones does not appear; measured against another copy, unresolved V genes explain less than half of the discrepancy, and the remainder lacks a known reason. The sample includes 80,000 to 100,000 clones, with 80% to 95% observed a single time. The ten largest account for roughly 0.17% of the sample. This sample's time point label indicates: cells obtained before transplantation from donor or recipient. For these receptors, no antigen is known. Here the sequenced sample was unstimulated CD4+ T cells sorted from spleen or lymph node cells, taken before intestinal transplant. Receptors originate from a human donor who received an intestinal transplant.

The chain couples TRBV7-2 to TRBJ1-5; D might be TRBD1 (6 bases). Germline-derived CDR1 and CDR2 are SGHTA and FQGNSA. Trimming took off 2 bases at V and 1 base at J, with 9 bases between the two ends. The CDR3 length is 15 residues. The DNA of the CDR3 is TGTGCCAGCAGCTTACCGCAGGGGAGCAATCAGCCCCAGCATTTT. Its translation is CASSLPQGSNQPQHF.

In nucleotides, the CDR3 is TGTGCCAGCAGCCCACAGAGAGCTAAAGCTTTCTTT. Translated: CASSPQRAKAFF. The chain is built from TRBV7-8 and TRBJ1-1, with D hard to call. Germline assignment: CDR1 SGHVS and CDR2 FQNEAQ. The V end lost 5 bases, the J end lost 9 bases, and 13 bases lay between the germline ends. The CDR3 has 12 amino acids.

This clone was detected only once. This chain uses TRBV6-5 with TRBJ1-2; the match to TRBD1 covers 7 bases. V dropped 6 bases and J dropped 8; count of bases not matched to a gene: 12. The V gene's germline CDR1 is MNHEY and CDR2 SVGAGI. This CDR3 region has 14 residues. The CDR3 region has the DNA TGTGCCAGCAGGCTACAGGGGACGAGGGTAGGCTACACCTTC. Residues: CASRLQGTRVGYTF.

This clone appeared once. This chain uses TRBV12-5 with TRBJ2-5; no reliable D call. Germline loops: CDR1 LGHNT, CDR2 FRNRAP. V shed 0 bases and J shed 2 bases, with 4 bases lying between them. This CDR3 comprises 13 residues. The CDR3 region has the DNA TGTGCTAGTGGTTTGGTAGCGCAAGAGACCCAGTACTTC. This gives the protein CASGLVAQETQYF. The whole variable domain, remainder taken from reference TRBV12-5 and TRBJ2-5, is DARVTQTPRHKVTEMGQEVTMRCQPILGHNTVFWYRQTMMQGLELLAYFRNRAPLDDSGMPKDRFSAEMPDATLATLKIQPSEPRDSAVYFCASGLVAQETQYFGPGTRLLVL.

The chain joins TRBV7-6 to TRBJ2-1, with a weak D call TRBD1 (6 bases). The CDR3 sequence is 16 residues long. Germline V gives CDR1 SGHVS, CDR2 FNYEAQ. Deletions cut 4 bases from V and 0 bases from J, with 13 bases between. CDR3 DNA sequence: TGTGCCAGCAGCTCTTTACAGGGAAGCTCCTACAATGAGCAGTTCTTC. Amino acids: CASSSLQGSSYNEQFF. The full variable domain, its missing parts supplied by reference TRBV7-6 and TRBJ2-1, is GAGVSQSPRYKVTKRGQDVALRCDPISGHVSLYWYRQALGQGPEFLTYFNYEAQQDKSGLPNDRFSAERPEGSISTLTIQRTEQRDSAMYRCASSSLQGSSYNEQFFGPGTRLTVL.

CDR3 sequence: CASSLAMNQPQHF. CDR3 DNA sequence: TGTGCCAGCAGCTTAGCCATGAATCAGCCCCAGCATTTT. The V call is TRBV7-6, the J call TRBJ1-5; D is uncertain. Trimming stripped 0 bases from V and 4 bases from J, with 4 bases between. This CDR3 comprises 13 residues. The germline V gene has CDR1 SGHVS and CDR2 FNYEAQ.

This clone has a handful of counts. V is TRBV2 and J is TRBJ2-2; 8 bases are a match to TRBD1. Germline CDR1 and CDR2: SNHLY and FYNNEI. Trimming removed 7 bases from V and 1 base from J; junction bases left unmatched: 2. The CDR3 length is 14 residues. In DNA form, the CDR3 reads TGTGCCAGCACGGGACAGGTGAACACCGGGGAGCTGTTTTTT. This encodes CASTGQVNTGELFF.

The chain recombines TRBV18 with TRBJ2-5; no definite D call. Germline V CDR1 and CDR2: KGHSH, LQKENI. V gave up 3 bases and J gave up 5 bases, with 13 bases separating them. The CDR3 is 14 amino acids. The CDR3 coding sequence is TGTGCCAGCTCACCCTCGCCGAAGAGGGAGACCCAGTACTTC. Translating gives CASSPSPKRETQYF.

This clone was seen a handful of times. The chain recombines TRBV2 with TRBJ1-1; maybe TRBD1 (5 bases). CDR3 length: 13 amino acids. The V end lost 6 bases, the J end lost 0 bases, and 8 bases lay between the germline ends. CDR1 SNHLY and CDR2 FYNNEI come from the germline V gene. For the CDR3, the DNA is TGTGCCAGCAGGGAGACAGTGAACACTGAAGCTTTCTTT. Its protein product is CASRETVNTEAFF.

The chain uses TRBV7-9 and TRBJ1-5; D is unclear. The CDR3 covers 13 residues. Germline CDR1 SEHNR, CDR2 FQNEAQ (reference sequence). V lost 1 base and J lost 6, with 7 bases in between. The CDR3 loop is CASSLGGFQPQHF. The CDR3 DNA reads TGTGCCAGCAGCTTAGGAGGATTTCAGCCCCAGCATTTT.